This T cell receptor (beta chain) stems from a study of T cells in localized non-small cell lung cancer. General study findings and limits: Tumor showed lower T cell clonality than uninvolved adjacent lung, where it was highest.

About this clone: Its antigen is as yet unknown.

The repertoire was sequenced with immunoSEQ multiplex PCR; TCRdb's copy has only in-frame clones and lacks some. The data contain approximately 16,000 clones, approximately 85% of them singletons. This sequence was found in a woman between 35 and 70 years old with stage I lung adenocarcinoma. This specimen was peripheral blood, taken before any cancer treatment.

The CDR3 nucleotides are TGTGCCAGCTCACCAGTTCTGGACCCGAACACTGAAGCTTTCTTT. Translation gives CASSPVLDPNTEAFF. The chain joins TRBV18 to TRBJ1-1; D gene unclear. V was shortened by 2 bases and J by 1 base, with 11 bases between the two germline ends. This CDR3 region has 15 residues. Germline V gene lookup returns CDR1 KGHSH and CDR2 LQKENI.